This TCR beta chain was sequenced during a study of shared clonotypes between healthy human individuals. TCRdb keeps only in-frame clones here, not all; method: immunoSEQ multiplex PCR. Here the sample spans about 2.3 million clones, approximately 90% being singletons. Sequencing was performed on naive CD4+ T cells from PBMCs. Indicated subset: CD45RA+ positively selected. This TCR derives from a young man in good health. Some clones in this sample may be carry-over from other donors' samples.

The CDR3 loop reads CASSQDQRTSNSGYTF. The CDR3, as DNA: TGCGCCAGCAGCCAAGATCAGAGGACGTCAAATAGTGGCTACACCTTC. V and J are TRBV4-3 and TRBJ1-2, with D unclear. The V end lost 0 bases, the J end lost 7 bases, and 18 bases lay between the germline ends. CDR1 LGHNA and CDR2 YSLEER come from the germline V gene. The CDR3 runs to 16 residues.